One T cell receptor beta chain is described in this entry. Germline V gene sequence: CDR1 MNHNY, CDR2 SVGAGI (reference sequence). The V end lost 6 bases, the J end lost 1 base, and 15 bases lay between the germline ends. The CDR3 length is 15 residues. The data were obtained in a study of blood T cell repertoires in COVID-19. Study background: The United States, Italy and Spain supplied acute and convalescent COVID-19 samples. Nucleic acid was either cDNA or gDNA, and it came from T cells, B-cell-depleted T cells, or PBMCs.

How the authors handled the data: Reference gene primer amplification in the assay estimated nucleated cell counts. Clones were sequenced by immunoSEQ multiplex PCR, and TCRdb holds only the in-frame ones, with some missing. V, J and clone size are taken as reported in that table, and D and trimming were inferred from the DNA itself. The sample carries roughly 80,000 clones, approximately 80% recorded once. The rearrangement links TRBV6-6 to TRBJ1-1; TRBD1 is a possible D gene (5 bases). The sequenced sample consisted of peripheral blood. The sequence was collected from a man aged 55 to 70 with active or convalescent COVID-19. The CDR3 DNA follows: TGTGCCAGCAGCCTGGAGACAGTCGGGAACACTGAAGCTTTCTTT. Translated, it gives CASSLETVGNTEAFF.